This T cell receptor beta chain originates from a study of shared clonotypes between healthy human individuals. Background on the study: For every donor, three CD4 naive, three CD4 memory, two CD8 naive and one CD8 memory plates were used. Study outcomes and limitations: The generation probabilities recorded for non-shared clonotypes fell below those of clonotypes shared by all four donors.

Adults of Caucasian background living in Nashville, Tennessee made up all donors. As regards this clone: What it binds is not known.

Trimming cost V 0 bases and J 0 bases, with 20 bases left between them. The CDR3 loop spans 18 amino acids. Germline CDR1 GTSNPN, CDR2 SVGIG (reference sequence). Sequenced by immunoSEQ multiplex PCR; TCRdb stores in-frame clones only, minus some. This sample has 2 million to 2.5 million clones, with about 94% found just once. Specimen: naive CD4+ T cells sorted from blood. Indicated subset: CD45RA+ positively selected. The rearrangement uses TRBV30 and TRBJ1-1; tentative D call: TRBD1 (5 bases). The TCR comes from a man aged 18 to 29 in good health. CDR3 in DNA: TGTGCCTGGAGTGTATGGTGGGGTCAGGGAAACATGAACACTGAAGCTTTCTTT. It is translated as CAWSVWWGQGNMNTEAFF. The variable domain in full, with the rest retrieved from reference TRBV30 and TRBJ1-1, is SQTIHQWPATLVQPVGSPLSLECTVEGTSNPNLYWYRQAAGRGLQLLFYSVGIGQISSEVPQNLSASRPQDRQFILSSKKLLLSDSGFYLCAWSVWWGQGNMNTEAFFGQGTRLTVV.